This record covers a single T cell receptor (beta chain). In Seattle, patients joined the study during active infection and were tracked longitudinally. The sample comes from a study of blood T cell repertoires in COVID-19. Overall study: Specimens from acute and convalescent COVID-19 originated in the United States, Italy and Spain.

Profiled with immunoSEQ multiplex PCR; TCRdb holds only in-frame clones, not every one. Altogether roughly 120,000 clones are present, about 90% being singletons, with the ten largest covering around 2.2%. The sequencing input was peripheral blood. The receptor comes from a man aged 45-65 years with COVID-19, enrolled during active disease.

In nucleotides, the CDR3 is TGTGCCAGCACCCCGGGAGTGGCTTCGTCCTACGAGCAGTACGTC. This translates into CASTPGVASSYEQYV. The chain recombines TRBV6-5 with TRBJ2-7, with a tentative D call TRBD2 (6 bases). CDR3 length: 15 residues. Germline CDR1 reads MNHEY; CDR2 reads SVGAGI. Trimming left V 7 bases short and J 1 base short, with 17 bases between.